Listed below are T cell receptor beta chains from one sample, sequenced in a study of T cells in Graves' hyperthyroidism and ophthalmopathy. TCRdb reanalysed the multiplex PCR reads using MiXCR and keeps one entry per CDR3 protein. The sample holds approximately 610,000 distinct CDR3 sequences, under 15% seen once. The sequenced sample consisted of blood. These receptors all stem from a woman aged 40 to 50 with Graves' ophthalmopathy. The CDR3 runs from the conserved cysteine through the conserved F or W. A D gene is named only where the DNA matches it firmly. A clone size is listed for some rows: how often the clone was seen (once, few, many), or a class if it is expanded.

few	TRBV7-9	TRBJ2-7	.	TGTGCCAGCAGCTTAGCAGGCTTCGAGCAGTACTTC	CASSLAGFEQYF
many	TRBV28	TRBJ2-5	.	TGTGCCAGCAGGCCTGGGGGGAGACAGACCCAGTACTTC	CASRPGGRQTQYF
many	TRBV28	TRBJ2-7	.	TGTGCCACCTCCTGGGACAACTCCTACGAGCAGTACTTC	CATSWDNSYEQYF
.	TRBV29-1	TRBJ1-1	.	TGCAGCGTTAAACAGCCTTTTGACAGCAACACTGAAGCTTTCTTT	CSVKQPFDSNTEAFF
many	TRBV20-1	TRBJ2-2	TRBD2	TGCAGTGCTAGATGGGGGAGGGCCGACGGGGAGCTGTTTTTT	CSARWGRADGELFF
many	TRBV11-2	TRBJ2-7	TRBD2	TGTGCCAGCAGCGGGCCGGGACTAGCGGCCTCCTACGAGCAGTACTTC	CASSGPGLAASYEQYF
many	TRBV12-5	TRBJ1-2	.	TGTGCTAGTGGGGTGGTGGATTATGGCTACACCTTC	CASGVVDYGYTF
.	TRBV30	TRBJ1-1	.	TGTGCCTGGAGTGAAACGGGTGCTGAAGCTTTCTTT	CAWSETGAEAFF
few	TRBV7-2	TRBJ2-5	TRBD2	TGTGCCAGCAGCCTCCCCGGGGGGACCGCCAGGGAGACCCAGTACTTC	CASSLPGGTARETQYF
many	TRBV12-3/TRBV12-4	TRBJ2-7	.	TGTGCCAGCAGTAATCTCTACGAGCAGTACTTC	CASSNLYEQYF
many	TRBV29-1	TRBJ1-1	.	TGCAGCGTTGAGTCCGGAACCATGAACACTGAAGCTTTCTTT	CSVESGTMNTEAFF
many	TRBV3-1	TRBJ2-7	.	TGTGCCAGCAGCCAAGAGGCGGCAGGGACAAACTACGAGCAGTACTTC	CASSQEAAGTNYEQYF
many	TRBV19	TRBJ1-2	.	TGTGCCAGTGGGGGGTATAAAGGGGGTAACTATGGCTACACCTTC	CASGGYKGGNYGYTF
many	TRBV15	TRBJ2-7	TRBD2	TGTGCCACCAGCTCCAGTAGGGCGGGAGGGCGTAACGAGCAGTACTTC	CATSSSRAGGRNEQYF
many	TRBV13	TRBJ1-1	.	TGTGCCAGCAGCGCGACCGCCGGGGGAGAGTTCGAAGCTTTCTTT	CASSATAGGEFEAFF
.	TRBV28	TRBJ1-1	.	TGTGCCAGCAGAACTACAGGGAGCACTGAAGCTTTCTTT	CASRTTGSTEAFF
.	TRBV24-1	TRBJ2-5	.	TGTGCCACCAGTGACGCGACAGGATTCCAAGAGACCCAGTACTTC	CATSDATGFQETQYF
many	TRBV29-1	TRBJ2-7	.	TGCAGCGTTGTGGGGCAGGGGCTGAGGGAGCAGTACTTC	CSVVGQGLREQYF
many	TRBV2	TRBJ2-5	TRBD2	TGTGCCAGCAGAGGCCGGGCGGGGGATCAAGAGACCCAGTACTTC	CASRGRAGDQETQYF
many	TRBV28	TRBJ1-2	.	TGTGCCAGCCGGCGCGGGCGAGCTAACTATGGCTACACCTTC	CASRRGRANYGYTF
many	TRBV12-3/TRBV12-4	TRBJ2-2	TRBD1	TGTGCCAGCAGCCCGACAGGGTCGGGCACCGGGGAGCTGTTTTTT	CASSPTGSGTGELFF
many	TRBV12-3/TRBV12-4	TRBJ2-2	TRBD2	TGTGCCAGCAGCCAGACTAGCGGCGGCGGGGAGCTGTTTTTT	CASSQTSGGGELFF
many	TRBV7-6	TRBJ2-7	.	TGTGCCAGCAGCTTAGAGCATCGAGTTTCCTACGAGCAGTACTTC	CASSLEHRVSYEQYF
many	TRBV28	TRBJ1-1	TRBD1	TGTGCCAGCAGGAACAGGGGAGTACGTACTGAAGCTTTCTTT	CASRNRGVRTEAFF
many	TRBV28	TRBJ1-2	.	TGTGCCATCTCTCCGAGACAGGATGGGAATGGCTACACCTTC	CAISPRQDGNGYTF
many	TRBV28	TRBJ1-5	.	TGTGCCAGCAGTCCCGACCTAGGGACGAATCAGCCCCAGCATTTT	CASSPDLGTNQPQHF
many	TRBV11-2	TRBJ2-5	.	TGTGCCAGCGGCCACGGGAGGACCCAGTACTTC	CASGHGRTQYF
once	TRBV6-2/TRBV6-3	TRBJ2-2	.	TGTGCCAGCAGACCCGAACGGCCCGGGGAGCTGTTTTTT	CASRPERPGELFF